This T cell receptor beta chain derives from a study of cytomegalovirus exposure and HLA in healthy donors. With V trimmed by 7 bases and J by 3 bases, 7 bases remained unmatched. The germline V gene has CDR1 SQVTM and CDR2 ANQGSEA. The CDR3 consists of 13 residues. Sequencing used immunoSEQ multiplex PCR; TCRdb keeps in-frame clones, though not all of them. This table holds under 250,000 clones, over 80% found once. The study, taken as a whole, reports: That first-cohort TCR clusters tended to co-occur in the 120 or so validation repertoires was found in a later analysis. Associated with cytomegalovirus, according to the listing, were about 160 TCR beta chains. In vitro checks showed that a few CMV-associated chains really do target CMV antigens. Rare TCR sequences dominated, though some public TCRs recurred in many donors.

To note about this clone: Its cognate antigen is unknown.

The sequenced sample consisted of PBMCs. This receptor was taken from a woman younger than 30 in good health and CMV-seronegative. The chain couples TRBV29-1 to TRBJ2-7, with 9 bases aligning to TRBD1. The CDR3 DNA follows: TGCAGCGCCCTCGGACAGGGGAGCTACGAGCAGTACTTC. It codes for CSALGQGSYEQYF.